This TCR beta chain was identified in a study of control samples from healthy donors and cancer patients. Here immunoSEQ multiplex PCR was the method, and the copy in TCRdb shows in-frame clones only, minus some. This table has 25,000 to 30,000 clones, about 85% appearing once. The CDR3 is 9 amino acids. V lost 10 bases and J 8 bases, leaving 3 bases between the germline ends. Germline V CDR1 and CDR2: LNHDA, SQIVND (reference sequence). The TCR was taken from a female donor with melanoma. Sample: formalin-fixed, paraffin-embedded tissue. This chain uses TRBV19 with TRBJ1-6; no clear D gene. CDR3 in DNA: TGTGCCACATATTCACCCCTCCACTTT. Translating gives CATYSPLHF.